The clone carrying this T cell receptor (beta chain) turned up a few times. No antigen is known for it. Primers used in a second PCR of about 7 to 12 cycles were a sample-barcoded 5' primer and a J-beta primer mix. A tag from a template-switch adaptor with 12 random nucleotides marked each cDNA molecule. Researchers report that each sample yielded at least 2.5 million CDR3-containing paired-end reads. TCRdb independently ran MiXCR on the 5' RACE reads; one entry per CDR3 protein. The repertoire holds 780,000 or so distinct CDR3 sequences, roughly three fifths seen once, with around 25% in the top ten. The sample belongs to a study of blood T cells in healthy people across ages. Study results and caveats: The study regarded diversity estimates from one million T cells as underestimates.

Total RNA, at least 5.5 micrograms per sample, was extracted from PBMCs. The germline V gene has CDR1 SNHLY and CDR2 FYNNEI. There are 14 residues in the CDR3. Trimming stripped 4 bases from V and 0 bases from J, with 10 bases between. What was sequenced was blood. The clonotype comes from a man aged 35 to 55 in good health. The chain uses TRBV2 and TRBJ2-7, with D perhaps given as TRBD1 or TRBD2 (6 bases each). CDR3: CASSVRGDSYEQYF. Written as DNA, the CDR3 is TGTGCCAGCAGTGTTAGGGGGGACTCCTACGAGCAGTACTTC.